A selection of T cell receptor beta chains follows, all from one sample in a study of shared clonotypes between healthy human individuals. Sequencing was performed with immunoSEQ multiplex PCR; in TCRdb, only in-frame clones are kept and a portion is missing. There are approximately 2,300,000 clones in the sample; less than 95% occur only once, and around 0.35% lies in the top ten. Sequencing was done on a sample of naive CD4+ T cells from PBMCs. These receptors all stem from a man younger than 35 in good health. Some clones in this sample may be carry-over from other donors' samples. CDR3s include the opening cysteine and the closing phenylalanine or tryptophan. The D gene is left open where the match is weak. The listing skips clone size in some rows; elsewhere it reads once, few, many or a size class.

size: -
V: TRBV2
J: TRBJ2-5
D: -
CDR3: CASSEDGVSSETQYF
DNA: TGTGCCAGCAGTGAAGACGGGGTTAGTTCGGAGACCCAGTACTTC

size: -
V: TRBV29-1
J: TRBJ2-5
D: -
CDR3: CSVVPGQETQYF
DNA: TGCAGCGTTGTCCCGGGCCAAGAGACCCAGTACTTC

size: -
V: TRBV6-5
J: TRBJ1-3
D: -
CDR3: CASGPTRTGVGTIYF
DNA: TGTGCCAGCGGACCTACCAGGACCGGAGTCGGCACCATATATTTT

size: -
V: TRBV10-3
J: TRBJ1-5
D: -
CDR3: CAISAREGSNQPQHF
DNA: TGTGCCATCAGTGCCCGGGAGGGGAGCAATCAGCCCCAGCATTTT

size: -
V: TRBV10-3
J: TRBJ2-1
D: TRBD1
CDR3: CASRQGFRDEQFF
DNA: TGTGCCAGCCGACAGGGTTTCAGGGATGAGCAGTTCTTC

size: once
V: TRBV4-3
J: TRBJ2-2
D: TRBD2
CDR3: CASSQSVGLAGVGTGELFF
DNA: TGCGCCAGCAGCCAGTCTGTAGGGCTAGCGGGAGTGGGGACCGGGGAGCTGTTTTTT

size: -
V: TRBV30
J: TRBJ2-3
D: TRBD1
CDR3: CAWGDRVFTDTQYF
DNA: TGTGCCTGGGGAGACAGGGTATTTACAGATACGCAGTATTTT

size: -
V: TRBV28
J: TRBJ2-4
D: -
CDR3: CASRQDSRNIQYF
DNA: TGTGCCAGCAGGCAAGATAGTCGAAACATTCAGTACTTC

size: -
V: TRBV28
J: TRBJ1-5
D: -
CDR3: CASRSTGGASVYQPQHF
DNA: TGTGCCAGCAGATCCACTGGGGGCGCGTCGGTGTATCAGCCCCAGCATTTT

size: -
V: TRBV5-1
J: TRBJ2-2
D: -
CDR3: CASSLEGTTGELFF
DNA: TGCGCCAGCAGCTTGGAGGGGACCACCGGGGAGCTGTTTTTT

size: -
V: TRBV18
J: TRBJ1-2
D: -
CDR3: CASSPGQGSYTF
DNA: TGTGCCAGCTCACCGGGTCAGGGATCTTACACCTTC

size: -
V: TRBV30
J: TRBJ2-5
D: -
CDR3: CAWRPPGARAQYF
DNA: TGTGCCTGGAGACCCCCCGGGGCAAGGGCCCAGTACTTC

size: -
V: TRBV5-1
J: TRBJ2-1
D: -
CDR3: CASSFVASGVGNEQFF
DNA: TGCGCCAGCAGCTTTGTCGCCTCAGGGGTGGGGAATGAGCAGTTCTTC

size: -
V: TRBV11-2
J: TRBJ2-7
D: -
CDR3: CASSRGSSRTYEQYF
DNA: TGTGCCAGCAGCCGTGGTTCTAGCCGAACCTACGAGCAGTACTTC

size: -
V: TRBV4-2
J: TRBJ2-7
D: TRBD1
CDR3: CASSQDRGQDEQYF
DNA: TGTGCCAGCAGCCAAGATCGTGGACAGGACGAGCAGTACTTC

size: -
V: TRBV5-1
J: TRBJ2-7
D: TRBD1
CDR3: CASSLQPQGAHQQYF
DNA: TGCGCCAGCAGCTTGCAGCCGCAGGGGGCCCATCAGCAGTACTTC

size: -
V: TRBV5-1
J: TRBJ1-4
D: -
CDR3: CASSLGPGNEKLFF
DNA: TGCGCCAGCAGCTTGGGACCGGGGAATGAAAAACTGTTTTTT

size: few
V: TRBV7-2
J: TRBJ2-1
D: -
CDR3: CASSLVGGNEQFF
DNA: TGTGCCAGCAGCTTGGTAGGGGGAAATGAGCAGTTCTTC

size: -
V: TRBV5-1
J: TRBJ2-5
D: TRBD2
CDR3: CASATGTSEETQYF
DNA: TGCGCCAGCGCGACCGGGACTAGCGAAGAGACCCAGTACTTC

size: once
V: TRBV4-1
J: TRBJ1-5
D: -
CDR3: CASSLLGAGNQPQHF
DNA: TGCGCCAGCAGCCTCCTAGGGGCTGGCAATCAGCCCCAGCATTTT

size: once
V: TRBV6-1
J: TRBJ2-7
D: -
CDR3: CASSEAGRSAAEQYF
DNA: TGTGCCAGCAGTGAAGCGGGCCGTTCTGCGGCAGAGCAGTACTTC

size: -
V: TRBV27
J: TRBJ1-1
D: -
CDR3: CASSLLGRGGTEAFF
DNA: TGTGCCAGCAGTCTCCTAGGACGGGGAGGCACTGAAGCTTTCTTT

size: -
V: TRBV19
J: TRBJ2-2
D: TRBD2
CDR3: CASSTGLAGLNTGELFF
DNA: TGTGCCAGTAGTACGGGACTAGCGGGATTGAACACCGGGGAGCTGTTTTTT